The next 29 T cell receptor beta chains were all read from a single sample in a study of cytomegalovirus exposure and HLA in healthy donors. The PCR was carried out with 60 Vbeta primers and 13 Jbeta primers. TCRdb keeps only in-frame clones here, not all; method: immunoSEQ multiplex PCR. This repertoire shows around 220,000 clones, 70% to 80% found once; its top ten account for about 0.22%. Sequenced sample: PBMCs. These receptors were taken from a girl under 10 years old in good health and CMV-seronegative.

The chain has TRBV12-1 and TRBJ2-7; the tabulated D call, TRBD2, remains unverified against the DNA. TRBV12-1 constitutes a pseudogene. The CDR3 is 16 residues long. The CDR3 bases are TGTGCCAGCAGCCCCAGGAGCGGGAGTGCCCCCTACGAGCAGTACTTC. Amino acids: CASSPRSGSAPYEQYF.

The chain links TRBV10-3 to TRBJ1-1, with 9 nucleotides matching TRBD1. Unmatched junction bases numbered 6, after V lost 10 bases and J lost 0 bases. The CDR3 length is 14 residues. Germline CDR1 and CDR2: ENHRY and SYGVKD. The CDR3 protein is CATRRDRVNTEAFF. CDR3 bases: TGTGCCACTCGGAGGGACAGGGTGAACACTGAAGCTTTCTTT.

This rearrangement joins TRBV4-2 to TRBJ2-2, with D perhaps matching TRBD2 (7 bases). V was cut by 8 bases and J by 4 bases, with 14 bases left in between. This CDR3 comprises 14 residues. CDR1 LGHNA and CDR2 YNFKEQ come from the germline V gene. The CDR3 region is CASHPGGATGELFF. CDR3 nucleotide sequence: TGTGCCAGCCACCCGGGGGGCGCCACCGGGGAGCTGTTTTTT.

This clone was detected a few times. V gene TRBV5-6 combines with J gene TRBJ1-6, with D possibly being TRBD1 (6 bases). V gave up 0 bases and J gave up 10 bases, with 11 bases separating them. The CDR3 extends over 14 amino acids. Germline V gene sequence: CDR1 SGHDT, CDR2 YYEEEE. The DNA for the CDR3 is TGTGCCAGCAGCTTGGACCAGGGGCAATCACCCCTCCACTTT. It encodes CASSLDQGQSPLHF.

The rearrangement joins TRBV7-9 to TRBJ2-3; D gene uncertain. The V and J ends lost 5 bases and 2 bases respectively, with 8 bases between them. This CDR3 contains 13 residues. The germline V gene encodes CDR1 SEHNR and CDR2 FQNEAQ (reference sequence). In DNA, the CDR3 is TGTGCCAGCAGCCTCTACCCCACAGATACGCAGTATTTT. Translated, it gives CASSLYPTDTQYF.

J is TRBJ2-2 and V is TRBV10-3, with 7 bases that match TRBD2. J lost 0 bases, V lost 8 bases, and 3 bases had no gene match. The CDR3 sequence is 14 residues long. Germline V gene data show CDR1 as ENHRY and CDR2 as SYGVKD. The CDR3 is CAIGLAANTGELFF. CDR3 bases: TGTGCCATCGGGCTAGCGGCGAACACCGGGGAGCTGTTTTTT.

The sample holds a few counts of this clone. This chain joins TRBV29-1 and TRBJ2-2; D is possibly TRBD2 (6 bases). The CDR3 totals 12 residues. CDR1 is SQVTM, CDR2 ANQGSEA, per germline. V lost 5 bases and J lost 6, with 10 bases in between. CDR3 sequence: CSVLGEAGELFF. The DNA of the CDR3 is TGCAGCGTTTTGGGGGAGGCCGGGGAGCTGTTTTTT.

As for this clone: One end of the junction does not line up with germline, which may come from a read error. Other DNA sequences from this sample encode an identical CDR3 as well. The chain recombines TRBV6-5 with TRBJ1-1; D not resolved. The germline V gene has CDR1 MNHEY and CDR2 SVGAGI. The CDR3 length is 14 residues. DNA of the CDR3: TGTGCCAGCAGTTACGGGTATGGGCACACTGAAGCCTTCTTT. Translated: CASSYGYGHTEAFF.

The chain recombines TRBV9 with TRBJ2-1; 7 bases agree with TRBD1. The germline CDR1 and CDR2 sequences are SGDLS and YYNGEE. This CDR3 comprises 16 residues. V was pared by 4 bases and J by 0 bases, with 7 bases of the junction left unmatched. The CDR3 spells CASSPRGQSSYNEQFF. CDR3 DNA: TGTGCCAGCAGCCCAAGGGGACAGAGCTCCTACAATGAGCAGTTCTTC.

V and J are TRBV5-1 and TRBJ2-5, with 7 nucleotides matching TRBD1. The germline V gene encodes CDR1 SGHRS and CDR2 YFSETQ. CDR3 length equals 13 residues. V lost 1 base and J lost 4; bases outside the gene matches: 1. CDR3 sequence (DNA): TGCGCCAGCAGCTTGACAGGGGCAGAGACCCAGTACTTC. This gives the protein CASSLTGAETQYF.

The table lists this clone with a count of one. The CDR3 DNA is TGTGCCAGCAGCCAATGGGACGGGGGGAACTCCTACAATGAGCAGTTCTTC. Its translation is CASSQWDGGNSYNEQFF. The V and J genes are TRBV27 and TRBJ2-1; 7 nucleotides agree with TRBD2. J was trimmed by 0 bases and V by 6 bases; bases with no gene match: 11. Looked up from germline, CDR1 is MNHEY and CDR2 is SMNVEV (reference sequence). The CDR3 extends over 17 amino acids.

The V call is TRBV29-1, the J call TRBJ2-3; D may be TRBD1 (7 bases). V was cut by 4 bases and J by 0 bases, with 14 bases left in between. CDR1 SQVTM and CDR2 ANQGSEA come from the germline V gene. CDR3 length equals 15 residues. CDR3 nucleotides: TGCAGCGTTGGCTTGACAGGGACTAGCACAGATACGCAGTATTTT. Translating it yields CSVGLTGTSTDTQYF.

This clone was observed a few times. This sequence joins TRBV4-1 and TRBJ1-1; D not resolved. Germline V gives CDR1 MGHRA, CDR2 YSYEKL. The CDR3 consists of 14 residues. Trimming removed 4 bases from V and 1 base from J, with 10 bases in between. For the CDR3, the DNA is TGCGCCAGCAGCCGAGGGCGGGAGAACACTGAAGCTTTCTTT. Its translation is CASSRGRENTEAFF.

The chain employs TRBV4-1 and TRBJ1-2, with 9 positions matching TRBD1. The CDR3 loop spans 14 amino acids. The junction had 7 bases not matched to a gene; V was cut back by 3 bases and J by 8 bases. Per germline, CDR1 MGHRA and CDR2 YSYEKL. CDR3 protein: CASSQVDRGTGYTF. CDR3 DNA: TGCGCCAGCAGCCAGGTCGACAGGGGGACCGGCTACACCTTC.

The rearrangement joins TRBV7-2 to TRBJ2-2; the D gene is possibly TRBD1 (5 bases). Germline V gene sequence: CDR1 SGHTA, CDR2 FQGNSA. V lost 3 bases and J lost 8, with 16 bases in between. CDR3 length equals 15 residues. CDR3 DNA: TGTGCCAGCAGCTTCCGGCTGGCAGGGATAGGGGAGCTGTTTTTT. This gives the protein CASSFRLAGIGELFF.

This clone occurred once. The rearrangement uses TRBV9 and TRBJ1-1, with D tentatively TRBD1 (6 bases). The germline V gene has CDR1 SGDLS and CDR2 YYNGEE. This CDR3 is built from 15 residues. V shed 0 bases and J shed 1 base, with 10 bases lying between them. The CDR3 loop reads CASSVDAGANTEAFF. In DNA form, the CDR3 reads TGTGCCAGCAGCGTAGATGCAGGGGCGAACACTGAAGCTTTCTTT.

The chain combines TRBV10-2 with TRBJ2-3, with D perhaps TRBD2 (6 bases). In germline, CDR1 is WSHSY, CDR2 SAAADI. V was cut by 0 bases and J by 4 bases, with 8 bases left in between. The CDR3 totals 14 residues. CDR3 sequence: CASSESGRPDTQYF. The CDR3 DNA reads as TGCGCCAGCAGTGAGTCCGGGAGACCAGATACGCAGTATTTT.

This rearrangement joins TRBV6-5 to TRBJ1-1; 8 positions agree with TRBD1. The V and J ends lost 5 bases and 10 bases, in that order; junction bases with no gene match: 9. CDR1 MNHEY and CDR2 SVGAGI come from the germline V gene. This CDR3 has 13 residues. The CDR3 nucleotides read TGTGCCAGCAGTAGACCGGACAGGGTGGGAGCTTTCTTT. It codes for CASSRPDRVGAFF.

The J gene is TRBJ2-2, the V gene TRBV6-1, with D unresolved. Trimming cost V 8 bases and J 3 bases, with 13 bases left between them. The CDR3 totals 14 residues. Per the germline V gene, CDR1 is MNHNS and CDR2 is SASEGT. The CDR3: CASPAQDYTGELFF. The CDR3 bases are TGTGCCAGCCCAGCCCAGGATTACACCGGGGAGCTGTTTTTT.

This clone appeared once. One junction end does not reproduce the germline sequence, and a read error may be involved. This chain connects TRBV7-9 to TRBJ2-1; TRBD2 matches 13 bases. The CDR3 has 15 residues. CDR1 is SEHNR, CDR2 FQNEAQ, per germline (reference sequence). This CDR3 is CSSLTSGGAVNEQFF. CDR3 nucleotide sequence: TGTTCCAGCCTTACTAGCGGGGGGGCGGTCAATGAGCAGTTCTTC.

J is TRBJ1-1 and V is TRBV6-4; possibly TRBD1 for D (5 bases). Trimming took 5 bases from V and 1 from J, leaving 8 bases between them. Germline V gene sequence: CDR1 MRHNA, CDR2 SNTAGT. The CDR3 extends over 13 amino acids. This CDR3 reads CASSKTENTEAFF. CDR3 DNA sequence: TGTGCCAGCAGTAAGACAGAGAACACTGAAGCTTTCTTT.

For this clone: Different DNA sequences within this sample yield the same CDR3. The V gene is TRBV18, the J gene TRBJ2-3, with 8 bases aligning to TRBD2. J gave up 3 bases and V 1 base, and 3 bases lay outside the gene matches. CDR3 length equals 15 residues. The V gene's germline CDR1 is KGHSH and CDR2 LQKENI. The CDR3 sequence: CASSPLAGGTDTQYF. Here the CDR3 DNA reads TGTGCCAGCTCACCACTTGCGGGGGGTACAGATACGCAGTATTTT.

V gene TRBV5-1 combines with J gene TRBJ1-2; 7 bases map to TRBD1. The CDR3 is made up of 12 amino acids. Germline assignment: CDR1 SGHRS and CDR2 YFSETQ. Germline trimming cut 3 bases from V and 8 bases from J; bases unmatched to any gene: 4. The CDR3 loop is CASSSTGEGYTF. The CDR3 DNA reads as TGCGCCAGCAGCTCTACAGGGGAAGGCTACACCTTC.

This clone was seen once. This chain connects TRBV27 to TRBJ2-1; 8 positions agree with TRBD2. The V gene end was trimmed by 4 bases and the J gene end by 7 bases; junction bases not matched to a gene: 6. The germline CDR1 and CDR2 sequences are MNHEY and SMNVEV (reference sequence). The CDR3 is 14 residues long. The CDR3 sequence: CASSSKLAGNEQFF. CDR3 coding DNA: TGTGCCAGCAGTTCGAAATTAGCGGGGAATGAGCAGTTCTTC.

The chain employs TRBV6-5 and TRBJ1-2; 7 positions match TRBD1. The germline gives CDR1 MNHEY, CDR2 SVGAGI. This CDR3 contains 12 residues. J gave up 8 bases and V 6 bases, and 6 bases lay outside the gene matches. This CDR3 is CASSDRVDGYTF. CDR3 bases: TGTGCCAGCAGCGACAGGGTTGACGGCTACACCTTC.

CDR3 sequence reads: CASSQLLDSPLNTEAFF. The CDR3 DNA sequence: TGCGCCAGCAGCCAACTGCTGGACTCCCCCTTGAACACTGAAGCTTTCTTT. The chain employs TRBV4-1 and TRBJ1-1; D call uncertain. CDR1 is MGHRA and CDR2 is YSYEKL in the germline V gene. V was cut by 2 bases and J by 0 bases, with 16 bases left in between. The CDR3 is made up of 17 amino acids.

This clone turned up a few times. The chain joins TRBV14 to TRBJ2-7; 10 bases are shared with TRBD1. CDR1 SGHDN and CDR2 FVKESK come from the germline V gene. This CDR3 is 16 amino acids long. V trimming: 4 bases; J trimming: 1 base; junction bases outside the gene matches: 7. The CDR3 region is CASSRDWTGGSYEQYF. CDR3 DNA sequence: TGTGCCAGCAGCCGTGATTGGACAGGGGGTTCCTACGAGCAGTACTTC.

This sequence joins TRBV2 and TRBJ2-3; D may be TRBD2 (5 bases). The CDR3 runs to 14 residues. CDR1 is SNHLY, CDR2 FYNNEI, per germline. V lost 5 bases, J lost 10 bases, and 19 bases lay in between. The CDR3 region has the DNA TGTGCCAGCAGTCCCCGGACTGCCGGCGGTCCGCAGTATTTT. Translated, it gives CASSPRTAGGPQYF.

The chain combines TRBV27 with TRBJ1-2; 9 bases line up with TRBD1. The germline gives CDR1 MNHEY, CDR2 SMNVEV (reference sequence). The CDR3 consists of 13 residues. J gave up 7 bases and V 5 bases, and 5 bases lay outside the gene matches. The CDR3 DNA reads as TGTGCCAGCAGTCCGGACAGGGGTCGTGGCTACACCTTC. Amino acid sequence: CASSPDRGRGYTF.